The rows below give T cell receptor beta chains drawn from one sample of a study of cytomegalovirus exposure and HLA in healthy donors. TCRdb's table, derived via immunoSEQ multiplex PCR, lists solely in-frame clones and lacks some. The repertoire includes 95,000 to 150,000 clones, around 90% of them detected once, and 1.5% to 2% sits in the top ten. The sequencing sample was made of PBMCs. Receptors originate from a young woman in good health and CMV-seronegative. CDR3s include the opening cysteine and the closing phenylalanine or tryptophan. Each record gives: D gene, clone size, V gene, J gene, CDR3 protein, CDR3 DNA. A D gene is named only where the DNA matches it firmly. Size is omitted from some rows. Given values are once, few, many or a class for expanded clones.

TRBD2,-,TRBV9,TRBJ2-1,CASSLLADPGIQFF,TGTGCCAGCAGCCTCCTAGCGGACCCCGGAATTCAGTTCTTC
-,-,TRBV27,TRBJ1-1,CASRSGGTEAFF,TGTGCCAGCAGGTCGGGGGGCACTGAAGCTTTCTTT
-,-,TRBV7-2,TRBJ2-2,CASSLMKSGRHTGELFF,TGTGCCAGCAGCTTAATGAAGTCAGGGCGGCACACCGGGGAGCTGTTTTTT
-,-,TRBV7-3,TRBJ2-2,CASSNGLVTGELFF,TGTGCCAGCAGCAACGGACTTGTCACCGGGGAGCTGTTTTTT
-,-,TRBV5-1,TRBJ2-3,CASRTQGTSTDTQYF,TGCGCCAGCAGAACACAGGGGACTAGCACAGATACGCAGTATTTT
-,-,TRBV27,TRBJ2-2,CASSLEWTGELFF,TGTGCCAGCAGTTTAGAGTGGACCGGGGAGCTGTTTTTT
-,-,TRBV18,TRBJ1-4,CASSLDRANEKLFF,TGTGCCAGCTCCTTGGACAGAGCTAATGAAAAACTGTTTTTT
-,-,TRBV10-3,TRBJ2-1,CAISPSESSYNEQFF,TGTGCCATCAGTCCTAGCGAGAGCTCCTACAATGAGCAGTTCTTC
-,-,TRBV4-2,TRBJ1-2,CASSHPDKNYGYTF,TGTGCCAGCAGCCACCCCGACAAAAACTATGGCTACACCTTC
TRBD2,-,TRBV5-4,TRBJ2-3,CASSLLAGGPDTQYF,TGTGCCAGCAGCTTACTAGCGGGGGGGCCTGATACGCAGTATTTT
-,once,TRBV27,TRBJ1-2,CASTPWAGFSYGYTF,TGTGCCAGCACCCCATGGGCAGGGTTTTCCTATGGCTACACCTTC
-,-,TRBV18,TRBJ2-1,CASSPNSLGDEQFF,TGTGCCAGCTCACCCAATTCCCTGGGCGATGAGCAGTTCTTC
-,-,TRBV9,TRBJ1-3,CASSVGNSVNTIYF,TGTGCCAGCAGCGTAGGAAACAGTGTAAACACCATATATTTT
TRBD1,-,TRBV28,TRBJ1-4,CASSRTGVEKLFF,TGTGCCAGCAGCAGAACAGGGGTTGAAAAACTGTTTTTT
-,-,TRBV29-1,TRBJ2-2,CSVVLNTGELFF,TGCAGCGTTGTCTTGAACACCGGGGAGCTGTTTTTT
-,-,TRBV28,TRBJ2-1,CASSYYLARNEQFF,TGTGCCAGCAGTTACTACCTAGCGAGGAATGAGCAGTTCTTC
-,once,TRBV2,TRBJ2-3,CASVLGGATDTQYF,TGTGCCAGCGTTTTGGGCGGGGCCACAGATACGCAGTATTTT
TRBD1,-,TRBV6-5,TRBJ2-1,CASSGTGGGIKQFF,TGTGCCAGCAGTGGGACAGGGGGTGGAATTAAGCAGTTCTTC
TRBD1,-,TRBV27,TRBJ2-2,CASTKLRDRGPGELFF,TGTGCCAGCACAAAACTCCGGGACAGGGGACCCGGGGAGCTGTTTTTT
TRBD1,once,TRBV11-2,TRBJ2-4,CASSSLRGAKNIQYF,TGTGCCAGCAGCTCCCTCAGGGGGGCCAAAAACATTCAGTACTTC
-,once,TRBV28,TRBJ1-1,CASSWEGNTEAFF,TGTGCCAGCAGTTGGGAGGGTAACACTGAAGCTTTCTTT
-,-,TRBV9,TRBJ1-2,CASTPLPSSDRYGYTF,TGTGCCAGCACCCCCCTCCCGAGCTCCGACAGGTATGGCTACACCTTC
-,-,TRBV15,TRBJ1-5,CATSRRWTFERQPQHF,TGTGCCACCAGCAGGCGCTGGACTTTCGAACGTCAGCCCCAGCATTTT
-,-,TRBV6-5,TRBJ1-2,CASTSGGPAIGYTF,TGTGCCAGCACTTCGGGGGGACCCGCTATAGGCTACACCTTC
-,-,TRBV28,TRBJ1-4,CASSFTGGRGEKLFF,TGTGCCAGCAGTTTTACGGGGGGCAGAGGAGAAAAACTGTTTTTT
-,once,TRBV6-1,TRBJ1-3,CASSEGHDRRNTIYF,TGTGCCAGCAGTGAAGGGCATGACAGGCGTAACACCATATATTTT
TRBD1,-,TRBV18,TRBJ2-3,CASSPVWDRVTDTQYF,TGTGCCAGCTCACCAGTTTGGGACAGGGTGACAGATACGCAGTATTTT
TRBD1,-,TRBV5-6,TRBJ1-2,CASTPPGQGIPIYGYTF,TGTGCCAGCACCCCTCCGGGACAGGGGATCCCGATATATGGCTACACCTTC
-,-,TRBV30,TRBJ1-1,CAWSVLEGLTEAFF,TGTGCCTGGAGTGTACTTGAGGGTTTAACTGAAGCTTTCTTT
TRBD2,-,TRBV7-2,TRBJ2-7,CASSSLRLAGAGDEQYF,TGTGCCAGCAGCTCCCTCAGGCTAGCGGGAGCTGGGGACGAGCAGTACTTC
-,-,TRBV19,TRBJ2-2,CASMGGTGELFF,TGTGCCAGTATGGGGGGAACCGGGGAGCTGTTTTTT
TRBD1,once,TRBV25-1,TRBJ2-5,CASSNRGQGETQYF,TGTGCCAGCAGTAACAGGGGGCAAGGAGAGACCCAGTACTTC
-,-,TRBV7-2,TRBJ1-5,CASSFTDQPQHF,TGTGCCAGCAGCTTTACGGATCAGCCCCAGCATTTT
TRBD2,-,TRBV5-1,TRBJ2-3,CASTTSGTTDTQYF,TGCGCCAGCACGACTAGCGGGACCACAGATACGCAGTATTTT
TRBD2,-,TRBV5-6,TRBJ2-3,CASSSSGAAGTQYF,TGTGCCAGCAGCAGTAGCGGGGCGGCTGGTACGCAGTATTTT
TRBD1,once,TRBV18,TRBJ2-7,CASSPGTGRTHEQYF,TGTGCCAGCTCACCTGGGACAGGGAGGACGCACGAGCAGTACTTC
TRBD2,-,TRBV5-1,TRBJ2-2,CASSLSSGGTGELFF,TGCGCCAGCAGCTTGAGTAGCGGGGGCACCGGGGAGCTGTTTTTT
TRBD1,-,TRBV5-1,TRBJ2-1,CASSPTAGQGAREQFF,TGCGCCAGCAGCCCTACGGCGGGACAGGGGGCACGAGAGCAGTTCTTC
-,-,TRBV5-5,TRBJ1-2,CASSLVALRDNYGYTF,TGTGCCAGCAGCTTGGTAGCTCTCCGGGATAACTATGGCTACACCTTC
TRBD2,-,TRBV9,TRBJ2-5,CASSTRGGFETQYF,TGTGCCAGCAGCACCCGGGGGGGGTTCGAGACCCAGTACTTC
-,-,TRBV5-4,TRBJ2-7,CASSVGLISYEQYF,TGTGCCAGCAGCGTGGGACTGATCTCCTACGAGCAGTACTTC
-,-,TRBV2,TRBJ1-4,CASSSQQGSNEKLFF,TGTGCCAGCAGTTCTCAACAGGGATCTAATGAAAAACTGTTTTTT
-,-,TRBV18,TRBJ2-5,CASSQYQETQYF,TGTGCCAGCTCACAATATCAAGAGACCCAGTACTTC
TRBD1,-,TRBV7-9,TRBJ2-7,CASSPRQGHYEQYF,TGTGCCAGCAGCCCCCGACAGGGGCACTACGAGCAGTACTTC
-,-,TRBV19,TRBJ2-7,CASSPGLVGEQYF,TGTGCCAGTAGTCCGGGACTCGTGGGCGAGCAGTACTTC
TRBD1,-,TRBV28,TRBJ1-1,CASSRGGYGTEAFF,TGTGCCAGCAGTCGAGGGGGCTACGGCACTGAAGCTTTCTTT
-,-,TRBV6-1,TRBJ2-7,CASSEQGSYEQYF,TGTGCCAGCAGTGAACAGGGGTCGTACGAGCAGTACTTC
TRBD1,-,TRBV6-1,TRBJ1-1,CATPRGMNTEAFF,TGTGCCACCCCCAGGGGGATGAACACTGAAGCTTTCTTT
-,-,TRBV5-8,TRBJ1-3,CASSPFWGRGGNTIYF,TGTGCCAGCAGCCCTTTCTGGGGGCGCGGAGGAAACACCATATATTTT
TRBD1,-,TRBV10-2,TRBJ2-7,CASSESQGARSYEQYF,TGCGCCAGCAGTGAGTCCCAGGGGGCGAGGTCCTACGAGCAGTACTTC
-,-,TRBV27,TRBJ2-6,CASSLRASGANVLTF,TGTGCCAGCAGTCTGAGGGCCTCTGGGGCCAACGTCCTGACTTTC
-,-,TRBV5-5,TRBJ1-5,CASSPKTVYSNQPQHF,TGTGCCAGCAGCCCAAAGACAGTCTATAGCAATCAGCCCCAGCATTTT
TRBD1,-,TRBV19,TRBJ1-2,CASSKGQGNYGYTF,TGTGCCAGTAGTAAAGGACAGGGCAACTATGGCTACACCTTC